This entry features one T cell receptor beta chain sequence. After extraction with the RNeasy kit, about 0.45 to 1 ug of the RNA was reverse transcribed using random hexamers. In TCRdb, the immunoSEQ multiplex PCR reads were re-called with MiXCR into one record per CDR3 protein. The data contain about 90,000 distinct CDR3 sequences, approximately 96% of them seen just once; the ten biggest clones take up roughly 0.68%. This record belongs to a study of CD8 T cells in Susac syndrome. This CDR3 spans 16 amino acids. Between the trimmed V and J ends, which lost 9 bases and 4 bases, there was a span of 24 bases. Germline assignment: CDR1 LNHDA and CDR2 SQIVND (reference sequence).

The J gene is TRBJ1-1, the V gene TRBV19; D possibly corresponds to TRBD1 (5 bases). The source is a human donor with Susac syndrome. The sample taken for sequencing was CD8+ T cells from PBMCs. As DNA, the CDR3 is TGTGCCAGCCTTGATCAGGGACTTCCTACAGCCACTGAAGCTTTCTTT. This gives the protein CASLDQGLPTATEAFF.